The 9 T cell receptor beta chains given below trace back to one sample, sequenced in a study of blood T cell repertoires in COVID-19. The data were produced by immunoSEQ multiplex PCR, yet TCRdb's version contains in-frame clones alone and is incomplete. Found here are a few hundred thousand clones, around 86% of them singletons; the top ten hold 1%. The source material was peripheral blood. The receptors come from a man between 45 and 60 years old with active or convalescent COVID-19.

The chain recombines TRBV10-3 with TRBJ2-5; no reliable D call. The germline V and J ends were trimmed by 4 bases and 1 base, with 4 bases remaining between them. The CDR3 covers 12 residues. The V gene's germline CDR1 is ENHRY and CDR2 SYGVKD. CDR3 nucleotide sequence: TGTGCCATCAGTGGGGCCCAAGAGACCCAGTACTTC. Translated: CAISGAQETQYF.

This clone appeared a single time. As DNA, the CDR3 is TGTGCCAGCAGCCAAGAATACGGGACTAGTTCACGAGAGCAGTTCTTC. It encodes CASSQEYGTSSREQFF. J is TRBJ2-1 and V is TRBV3-1 (or the pseudogene TRBV3-2); 8 bases agree with TRBD2. Germline V gives CDR1 LGHDT, CDR2 YNNKEL (reference sequence). The CDR3 spans 16 residues. V was pared by 0 bases and J by 10 bases, with 11 bases of the junction left unmatched.

For this clone: At the DNA level, this CDR3 is encoded by other sequences in the same sample as well. The chain has TRBV10-3 and TRBJ1-5; possible D gene TRBD1, 5 bases. The V end lost 3 bases, the J end lost 1 base, and 10 bases lay between the germline ends. CDR3 length equals 15 residues. Germline assignment: CDR1 ENHRY and CDR2 SYGVKD. The CDR3 coding sequence is TGTGCCATCAGTGATGGGCAGGGCAGCAATCAGCCCCAGCATTTT. It yields the protein CAISDGQGSNQPQHF.

In nucleotides, the CDR3 is TGTGCCATCAGTTCTGCGGGGGGGGCAGGTGAAGCTTTCTTT. This gives the protein CAISSAGGAGEAFF. The chain recombines TRBV10-3 with TRBJ1-1; the D gene is possibly TRBD1 (6 bases). Trimming took off 5 bases at V and 7 bases at J, with 17 bases between the two ends. This CDR3 comprises 14 residues. The germline V gene encodes CDR1 ENHRY and CDR2 SYGVKD.

The CDR3 sequence: CASSPPSRRETQYF. Here the CDR3 DNA reads TGTGCCAGCTCACCACCGTCTAGACGCGAGACCCAGTACTTC. The chain combines TRBV18 with TRBJ2-5; D remains unclear. The CDR3 sequence is 14 residues long. Germline CDR1 is KGHSH and CDR2 is LQKENI. V was pared by 0 bases and J by 5 bases, with 10 bases between. Using reference TRBV18 and TRBJ2-5 for the parts outside the CDR3, the full variable domain is NAGVMQNPRHLVRRRGQEARLRCSPMKGHSHVYWYRQLPEEGLKFMVYLQKENIIDESGMPKERFSAEFPKEGPSILRIQQVVRGDSAAYFCASSPPSRRETQYFGPGTRLLVL.

The CDR3 region has the DNA TGTGCCAGCAGCTTAGGGGCTAAGGGGCGCGAAGGGTGGTATTTAGGGGCTTACGAGCAGTACTTC. Protein product: CASSLGAKGREGWYLGAYEQYF. The chain links TRBV7-8 to TRBJ2-7; a possible D gene is TRBD1 (5 bases). The germline CDR1 and CDR2 sequences are SGHVS and FQNEAQ. Trimming stripped 1 base from V and 4 bases from J, with 35 bases between. The CDR3 is 22 residues long.

This rearrangement joins TRBV7-2 to TRBJ2-7; 11 bases are shared with TRBD2. Looked up from germline, CDR1 is SGHTA and CDR2 is FQGNSA. The CDR3 length is 16 residues. With 3 bases clipped from V and 3 bases from J, the junction kept 7 bases outside the gene matches. In DNA form, the CDR3 reads TGTGCCAGCAGCTTCACTAGCGGGGGAGCCCACTACGAGCAGTACTTC. It is translated as CASSFTSGGAHYEQYF. The full variable domain, with the rest looked up from reference TRBV7-2 and TRBJ2-7, is GAGVSQSPSNKVTEKGKDVELRCDPISGHTALYWYRQSLGQGLEFLIYFQGNSAPDKSGLPSDRFSAERTGGSVSTLTIQRTQQEDSAVYLCASSFTSGGAHYEQYFGPGTRLTVT.

This clone occurred once. J is TRBJ1-1 and V is TRBV5-1; 8 bases map to TRBD1. The CDR3 has 14 amino acids. Germline V CDR1 and CDR2: SGHRS, YFSETQ. V gave up 4 bases and J gave up 4 bases; unmatched junction bases: 6. The CDR3 nucleotides read TGCGCCAGCAGCCCAGGACAGGGAACCACTGAAGCTTTCTTT. This gives the protein CASSPGQGTTEAFF.

This chain uses TRBV28 with TRBJ2-7, with D possibly TRBD2 on 5 matching bases. The CDR3 covers 13 residues. Looked up from germline, CDR1 is MDHEN and CDR2 is SYDVKM. The V and J ends lost 3 bases and 6 bases respectively, with 12 bases between them. The CDR3 region has the DNA TGTGCCAGCAGTTTGAGCTCCGGGGTCGAGCAGTACTTC. It translates to CASSLSSGVEQYF.